The 12 T cell receptor beta chains reported below all come from one sample, sequenced in a study of cytomegalovirus exposure and HLA in healthy donors. Vbeta (60) and Jbeta (13) primers were used in the PCR. Data came from immunoSEQ multiplex PCR; TCRdb stores just in-frame clones and leaves some out. Of approximately 220,000 clones listed, over 80% are singletons. The specimen was PBMCs. Receptor source: a boy younger than 10 in good health and CMV-seronegative.

The rearrangement uses TRBV6-1 and TRBJ1-3; possibly TRBD1 for D (5 bases). CDR3 length: 17 residues. Trimming cost V 3 bases and J 3 bases, with 18 bases left between them. In germline, CDR1 is MNHNS, CDR2 SASEGT. CDR3 in DNA: TGTGCCAGCAGTGATGTAGGCGCAGGGTATCTTGGAAACACCATATATTTT. Amino acid sequence: CASSDVGAGYLGNTIYF.

This chain links TRBV9 with TRBJ2-3; 10 bases are a match to TRBD2. CDR1 is SGDLS and CDR2 is YYNGEE in the germline V gene. J lost 2 bases, V lost 1 base, and 7 bases had no gene match. There are 17 residues in the CDR3. The CDR3 protein is CASSVWSSGGTTDTQYF. CDR3 coding DNA: TGTGCCAGCAGCGTATGGTCTAGCGGGGGCACCACAGATACGCAGTATTTT.

The chain uses TRBV6-5 and TRBJ2-1; a weak D match, TRBD2 (6 bases). Germline V CDR1 and CDR2: MNHEY, SVGAGI. V lost 8 bases and J 6 bases, leaving 8 bases between the germline ends. The CDR3 contains 11 residues. CDR3 bases: TGTGCCAGCCGGGACTTCAATGAGCAGTTCTTC. This translates into CASRDFNEQFF.

The chain carries TRBV19 and TRBJ2-3; 9 positions match TRBD2. V shed 4 bases and J 3 bases; nucleotides not matched to a gene: 5. This CDR3 region has 15 residues. CDR1 is LNHDA, CDR2 SQIVND, per germline (reference sequence). The CDR3 DNA is TGTGCCAGTAGTAGTCCTAGCGGGGATACAGATACGCAGTATTTT. This gives the protein CASSSPSGDTDTQYF. The full variable domain, rest sourced from reference TRBV19 and TRBJ2-3, is DGGITQSPKYLFRKEGQNVTLSCEQNLNHDAMYWYRQDPGQGLRLIYYSQIVNDFQKGDIAEGYSVSREKKESFPLTVTSAQKNPTAFYLCASSSPSGDTDTQYFGPGTRLTVL.

The J gene is TRBJ2-5, the V gene TRBV5-8, with 7 nucleotides matching TRBD2. After removal of 0 bases from V and 1 base from J, the junction contained 3 bases not matched to a gene. This CDR3 is built from 15 residues. Germline assignment: CDR1 SGHTS and CDR2 YDEGEE. CDR3 in DNA: TGTGCCAGCAGCTTGGGGGGCGGGGGCCAAGAGACCCAGTACTTC. This translates into CASSLGGGGQETQYF. The variable domain in full, with the rest retrieved from reference TRBV5-8 and TRBJ2-5, is EAGVTQSPTHLIKTRGQQATLRCSPISGHTSVYWYQQALGLGLQFLLWYDEGEERNRGNFPPRFSGRQFPNYSSELNVNALELEDSALYLCASSLGGGGQETQYFGPGTRLLVL.

J is TRBJ2-3 and V is TRBV5-8, with 10 nucleotides matching TRBD1. V lost 3 bases and J lost 3; bases outside the gene matches: 4. CDR1 and CDR2 from the germline V gene are SGHTS and YDEGEE. The CDR3 totals 15 residues. CDR3 nucleotides: TGTGCCAGCAGCTCGGGACAGGGGAGGACAGATACGCAGTATTTT. Translation: CASSSGQGRTDTQYF.

This clone appeared once. The chain recombines TRBV18 with TRBJ2-7, with D perhaps matching TRBD1 (6 bases). V gave up 3 bases and J gave up 0 bases, with 9 bases separating them. Germline CDR1 is KGHSH and CDR2 is LQKENI. CDR3 length: 14 residues. The DNA of the CDR3 is TGTGCCAGCTCACCGACAGGATCCTCCTACGAGCAGTACTTC. The encoded protein is CASSPTGSSYEQYF.

V gene TRBV5-1 combines with J gene TRBJ2-3, with 7 bases that match TRBD1. The germline CDR1 and CDR2 sequences are SGHRS and YFSETQ. V lost 4 bases and J lost 1; bases outside the gene matches: 3. The length of the CDR3 is 14 residues. The chain's CDR3 is CASSRDRGTDTQYF. Here the CDR3 DNA reads TGCGCCAGCAGCCGGGACAGAGGCACAGATACGCAGTATTTT.

For the CDR3, the DNA is TGTGCCACCAGCAGAGATTTACGGTACAATGAGCAGTTCTTC. It encodes CATSRDLRYNEQFF. This rearrangement joins TRBV15 to TRBJ2-1; the D is unclear. The CDR3 contains 14 residues. V dropped 0 bases and J dropped 4 bases, with 7 bases sitting between them. Germline CDR1 reads LNHNV; CDR2 reads YYDKDF (reference sequence). Full variable domain (outside the CDR3, taken from reference TRBV15 and TRBJ2-1): DAMVIQNPRYQVTQFGKPVTLSCSQTLNHNVMYWYQQKSSQAPKLLFHYYDKDFNNEADTPDNFQSRRPNTSFCFLDIRSPGLGDTAMYLCATSRDLRYNEQFFGPGTRLTVL.

The chain recombines TRBV30 with TRBJ1-6, with 10 bases lining up with TRBD1. V shed 5 bases and J 4 bases; nucleotides not matched to a gene: 8. This CDR3 contains 16 residues. The germline V gene has CDR1 GTSNPN and CDR2 SVGIG (reference sequence). This chain's CDR3 is CAWADRGQVYNSPLHF. The CDR3 bases are TGTGCCTGGGCCGACAGGGGGCAGGTGTATAATTCACCCCTCCACTTT.

The CDR3 spells CASSSRQGAGTEAFF. The CDR3 DNA reads TGCGCCAGCAGCTCCCGACAGGGGGCGGGCACTGAAGCTTTCTTT. The chain combines TRBV5-1 with TRBJ1-1; 10 bases agree with TRBD1. With 3 bases clipped from V and 4 bases from J, the junction kept 6 bases outside the gene matches. This CDR3 has 15 amino acids. Germline-derived CDR1 and CDR2 are SGHRS and YFSETQ.

V usage is TRBV18 and J usage is TRBJ1-4; TRBD1 might be the D (5 bases). Trimming pared 3 bases from V and 8 bases from J, leaving 13 bases between. This CDR3 spans 14 amino acids. Per the germline V gene, CDR1 is KGHSH and CDR2 is LQKENI. As DNA, the CDR3 is TGTGCCAGCTCACCTCCACTAAAGGGGGAAAAACTGTTTTTT. It translates to CASSPPLKGEKLFF.